This passage covers 8 T cell receptor beta chains from one sample sequenced in a study of control samples from healthy donors and cancer patients. TCRdb keeps only in-frame clones here, not all; method: immunoSEQ multiplex PCR. The sample yields approximately 80,000 clones, approximately 91% seen once. The sequencing sample was made of blood. These receptors were obtained from a woman aged 50 to 65 in good health.

V gene TRBV6-5 combines with J gene TRBJ2-6, with a tentative D call TRBD2 (5 bases). The length of the CDR3 is 15 residues. V lost 8 bases, J lost 0 bases, and 11 bases lay in between. Germline V gene data show CDR1 as MNHEY and CDR2 as SVGAGI. CDR3 sequence reads: CASRGGVSGANVLTF. CDR3 nucleotides: TGTGCCAGCCGGGGTGGGGTCTCTGGGGCCAACGTCCTGACTTTC.

This sequence joins TRBV7-2 and TRBJ2-7; 9 bases align to TRBD1. This CDR3 comprises 13 residues. The trim removed 5 bases at V and 4 bases at J, leaving 3 bases unmatched. Germline CDR1 is SGHTA and CDR2 is FQGNSA. This chain's CDR3 is CASSPGQGYEQYF. CDR3 in DNA: TGTGCCAGCAGCCCGGGACAGGGATACGAGCAGTACTTC.

This chain links TRBV5-4 with TRBJ2-1; D may be TRBD2 (5 bases). The CDR3 length is 13 residues. The germline V gene encodes CDR1 SGHNT and CDR2 YYREEE (reference sequence). Trimming took 0 bases from V and 5 from J, leaving 6 bases between them. In DNA, the CDR3 is TGTGCCAGCAGCTTGGAGCGGAACAATGAGCAGTTCTTC. Protein sequence: CASSLERNNEQFF.

The chain recombines TRBV12-5 with TRBJ1-3, with TRBD1 matching 7 bases. The trim removed 1 base at V and 0 bases at J, leaving 3 bases unmatched. The germline gives CDR1 LGHNT, CDR2 FRNRAP. The CDR3 runs 16 residues. The CDR3 DNA reads TGTGCTAGTGGTTTGGGACAGGGTGTCTCTGGAAACACCATATATTTT. Translation gives CASGLGQGVSGNTIYF.

The sample holds a few counts of this clone. The chain recombines TRBV5-1 with TRBJ1-6; a possible D gene is TRBD1 (6 bases). This CDR3 is built from 17 residues. Germline V gives CDR1 SGHRS, CDR2 YFSETQ. V shed 0 bases and J shed 1 base, with 11 bases lying between them. CDR3 DNA sequence: TGCGCCAGCAGCTTGGACGGGGGCTATTCCTATAATTCACCCCTCCACTTT. This codes for CASSLDGGYSYNSPLHF. Combining the CDR3 with reference TRBV5-1 and TRBJ1-6 gives the whole variable domain KAGVTQTPRYLIKTRGQQVTLSCSPISGHRSVSWYQQTPGQGLQFLFEYFSETQRNKGNFPGRFSGRQFSNSRSEMNVSTLELGDSALYLCASSLDGGYSYNSPLHFGNGTRLTVT.

This chain links TRBV2 with TRBJ1-1; D call uncertain. This CDR3 contains 13 residues. CDR1 SNHLY and CDR2 FYNNEI come from the germline V gene. V dropped 0 bases and J dropped 8 bases, with 10 bases sitting between them. The CDR3 DNA is TGTGCCAGCAGTGAAGCGCTGGGTTCCGAAGCTTTCTTT. The encoded protein is CASSEALGSEAFF.

The chain joins TRBV9 to TRBJ1-6; D ambiguous. The CDR3 length is 15 residues. Trimming removed 0 bases from V and 9 bases from J, with 13 bases in between. Germline V gene lookup returns CDR1 SGDLS and CDR2 YYNGEE. The CDR3 protein is CASSVDLGGGSPLHF. The CDR3 DNA reads TGTGCCAGCAGCGTAGATTTGGGTGGTGGTTCACCCCTCCACTTT.

The chain combines TRBV27 with TRBJ1-5, with 10 bases identical to TRBD1. The CDR3 spans 15 residues. V lost 6 bases to trimming and J lost 6 bases; unmatched junction nucleotides: 8. The germline CDR1 and CDR2 sequences are MNHEY and SMNVEV (reference sequence). The CDR3 nucleotides are TGTGCCAGCAGCTCCGGACAGGGGGTATTTCAGCCCCAGCATTTT. Its translation is CASSSGQGVFQPQHF.